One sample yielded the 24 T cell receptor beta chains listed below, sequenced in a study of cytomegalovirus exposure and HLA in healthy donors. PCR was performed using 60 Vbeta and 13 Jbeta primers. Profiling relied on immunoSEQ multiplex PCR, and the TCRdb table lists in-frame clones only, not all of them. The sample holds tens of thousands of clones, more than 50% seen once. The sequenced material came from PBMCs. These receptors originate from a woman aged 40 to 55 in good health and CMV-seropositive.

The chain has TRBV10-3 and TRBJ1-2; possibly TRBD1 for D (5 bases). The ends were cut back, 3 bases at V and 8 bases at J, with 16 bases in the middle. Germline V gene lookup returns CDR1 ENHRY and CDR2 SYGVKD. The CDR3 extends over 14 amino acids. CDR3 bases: TGTGCCATCAGTGACTCGCAGGGTTTAAGCGGCTACACCTTC. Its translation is CAISDSQGLSGYTF.

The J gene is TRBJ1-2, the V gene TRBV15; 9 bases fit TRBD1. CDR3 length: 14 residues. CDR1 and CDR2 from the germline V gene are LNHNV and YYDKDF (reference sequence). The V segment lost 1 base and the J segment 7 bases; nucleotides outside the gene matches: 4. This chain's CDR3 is CATSRGTGEGGYTF. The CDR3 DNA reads TGTGCCACCAGCAGAGGGACAGGGGAGGGTGGCTACACCTTC.

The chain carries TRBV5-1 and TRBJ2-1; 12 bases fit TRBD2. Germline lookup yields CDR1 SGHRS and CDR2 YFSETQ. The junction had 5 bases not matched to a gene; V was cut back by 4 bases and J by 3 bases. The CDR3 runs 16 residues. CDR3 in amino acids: CASSLGLAGYYNEQFF. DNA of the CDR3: TGCGCCAGCAGCCTCGGACTAGCGGGGTACTACAATGAGCAGTTCTTC.

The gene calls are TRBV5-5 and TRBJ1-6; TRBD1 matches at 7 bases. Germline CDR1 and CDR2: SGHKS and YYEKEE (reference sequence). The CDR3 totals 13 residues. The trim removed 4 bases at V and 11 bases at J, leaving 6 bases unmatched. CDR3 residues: CASSAPGTAPLHF. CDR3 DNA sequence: TGTGCCAGCAGCGCCCCCGGGACAGCACCCCTCCACTTT.

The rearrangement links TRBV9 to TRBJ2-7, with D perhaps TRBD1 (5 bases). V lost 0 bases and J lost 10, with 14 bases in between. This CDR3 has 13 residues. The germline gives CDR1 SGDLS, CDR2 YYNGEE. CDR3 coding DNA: TGTGCCAGCAGCGTAGAGGTGGGGCTAGAACAGTACTTC. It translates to CASSVEVGLEQYF.

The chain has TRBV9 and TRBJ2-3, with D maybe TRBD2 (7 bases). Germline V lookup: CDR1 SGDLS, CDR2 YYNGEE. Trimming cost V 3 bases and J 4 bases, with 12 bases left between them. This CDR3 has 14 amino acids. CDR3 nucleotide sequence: TGTGCCAGCAGCGCGGGGGGCGGCCCAGATACGCAGTATTTT. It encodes CASSAGGGPDTQYF.

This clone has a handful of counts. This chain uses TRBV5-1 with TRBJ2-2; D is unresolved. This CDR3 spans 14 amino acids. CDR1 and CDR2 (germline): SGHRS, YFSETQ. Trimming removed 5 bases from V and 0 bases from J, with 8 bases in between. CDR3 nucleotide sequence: TGCGCCAGCAGTTTTCAAACGAACACCGGGGAGCTGTTTTTT. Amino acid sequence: CASSFQTNTGELFF.

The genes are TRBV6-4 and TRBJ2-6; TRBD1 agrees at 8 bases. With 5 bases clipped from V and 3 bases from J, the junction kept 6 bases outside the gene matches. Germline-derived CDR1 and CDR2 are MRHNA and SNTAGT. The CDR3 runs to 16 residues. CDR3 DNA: TGTGCCAGCAGTCCAGGGGGCGGGGTTGGGGCCAACGTCCTGACTTTC. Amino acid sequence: CASSPGGGVGANVLTF.

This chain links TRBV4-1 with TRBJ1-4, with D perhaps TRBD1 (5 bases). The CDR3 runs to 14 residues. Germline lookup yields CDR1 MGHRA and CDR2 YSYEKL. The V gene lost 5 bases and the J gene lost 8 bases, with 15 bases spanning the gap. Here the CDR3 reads CASSYPGLGEKLFF. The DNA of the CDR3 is TGCGCCAGCAGCTATCCGGGACTGGGGGAAAAACTGTTTTTT.

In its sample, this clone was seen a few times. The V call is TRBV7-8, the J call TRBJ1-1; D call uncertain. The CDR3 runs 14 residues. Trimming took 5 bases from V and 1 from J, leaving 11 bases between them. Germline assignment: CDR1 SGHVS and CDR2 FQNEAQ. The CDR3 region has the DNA TGTGCCAGCAGCCCGAGGGAGGGGAACACTGAAGCTTTCTTT. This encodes CASSPREGNTEAFF.

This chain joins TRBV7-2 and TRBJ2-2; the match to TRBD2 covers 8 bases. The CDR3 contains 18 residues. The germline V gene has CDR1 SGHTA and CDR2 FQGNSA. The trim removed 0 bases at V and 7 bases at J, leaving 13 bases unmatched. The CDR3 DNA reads TGTGCCAGCAGCTTAGCGGTGTCGCGGGGGGCTAAGGGCGGGGAGCTGTTTTTT. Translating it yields CASSLAVSRGAKGGELFF.

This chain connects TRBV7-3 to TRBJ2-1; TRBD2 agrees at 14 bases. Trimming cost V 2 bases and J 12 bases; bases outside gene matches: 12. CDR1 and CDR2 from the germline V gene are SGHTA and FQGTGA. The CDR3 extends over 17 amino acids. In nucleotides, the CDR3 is TGTGCCAGCAGCTTAGCTCCCGCGACTAGCGGGGGGGCCAGGCAGTTCTTC. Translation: CASSLAPATSGGARQFF. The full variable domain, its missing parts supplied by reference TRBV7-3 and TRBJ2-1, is GAGVSQTPSNKVTEKGKYVELRCDPISGHTALYWYRQSLGQGPEFLIYFQGTGAADDSGLPNDRFFAVRPEGSVSTLKIQRTERGDSAVYLCASSLAPATSGGARQFFGPGTRLTVL.

In DNA form, the CDR3 reads TGTGCCAGCAGCTTCGGACAGGGAGGAACTGAAGCTTTCTTT. This translates into CASSFGQGGTEAFF. The rearrangement uses TRBV7-2 and TRBJ1-1; 8 bases agree with TRBD1. The CDR3 is 14 residues long. Germline CDR1 reads SGHTA; CDR2 reads FQGNSA. V lost 3 bases to trimming and J lost 5 bases; unmatched junction nucleotides: 5.

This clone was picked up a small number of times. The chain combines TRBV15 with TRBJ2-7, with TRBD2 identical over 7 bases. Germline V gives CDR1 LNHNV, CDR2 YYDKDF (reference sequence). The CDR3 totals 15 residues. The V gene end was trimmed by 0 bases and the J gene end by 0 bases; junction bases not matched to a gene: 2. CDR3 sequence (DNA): TGTGCCACCAGCAGAGAGTCTAGCGGCTCCTACGAGCAGTACTTC. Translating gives CATSRESSGSYEQYF.

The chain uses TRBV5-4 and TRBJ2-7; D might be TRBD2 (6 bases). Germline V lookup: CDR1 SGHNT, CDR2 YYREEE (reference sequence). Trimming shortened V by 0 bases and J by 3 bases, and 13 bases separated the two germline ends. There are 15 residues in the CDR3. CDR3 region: CASSLEGHGSYEQYF. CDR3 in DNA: TGTGCCAGCAGCTTGGAGGGGCACGGGAGCTACGAGCAGTACTTC.

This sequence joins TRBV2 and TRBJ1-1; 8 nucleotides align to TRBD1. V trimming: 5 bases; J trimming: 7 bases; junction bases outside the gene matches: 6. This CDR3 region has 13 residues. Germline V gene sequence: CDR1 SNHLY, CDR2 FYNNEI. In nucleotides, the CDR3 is TGTGCCAGCAGTAAAGACAGGGGAATTGAAGCTTTCTTT. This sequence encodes CASSKDRGIEAFF.

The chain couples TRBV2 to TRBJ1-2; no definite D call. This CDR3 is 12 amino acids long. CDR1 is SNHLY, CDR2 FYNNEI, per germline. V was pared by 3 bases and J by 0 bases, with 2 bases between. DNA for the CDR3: TGTGCCAGCAGTGACTCTAACTATGGCTACACCTTC. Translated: CASSDSNYGYTF.

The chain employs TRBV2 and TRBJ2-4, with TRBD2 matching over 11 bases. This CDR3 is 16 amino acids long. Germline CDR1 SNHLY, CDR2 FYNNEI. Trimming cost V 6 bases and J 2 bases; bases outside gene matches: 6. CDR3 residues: CASRTLAGGTKNIQYF. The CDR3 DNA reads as TGTGCCAGCAGAACGTTAGCGGGGGGGACCAAAAACATTCAGTACTTC. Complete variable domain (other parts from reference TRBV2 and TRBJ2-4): EPEVTQTPSHQVTQMGQEVILRCVPISNHLYFYWYRQILGQKVEFLVSFYNNEISEKSEIFDDQFSVERPDGSNFTLKIRSTKLEDSAMYFCASRTLAGGTKNIQYFGAGTRLSVL.

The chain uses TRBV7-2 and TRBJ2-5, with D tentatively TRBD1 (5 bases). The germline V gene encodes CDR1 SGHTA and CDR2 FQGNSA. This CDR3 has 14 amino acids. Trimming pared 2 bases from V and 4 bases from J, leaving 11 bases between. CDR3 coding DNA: TGTGCCAGCAGCTTAAATCCTCAGGGAGAGACCCAGTACTTC. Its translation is CASSLNPQGETQYF.

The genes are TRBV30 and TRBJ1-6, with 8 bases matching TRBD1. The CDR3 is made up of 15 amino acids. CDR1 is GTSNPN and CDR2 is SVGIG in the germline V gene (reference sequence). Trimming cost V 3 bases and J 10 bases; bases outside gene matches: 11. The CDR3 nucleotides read TGTGCCTGGAGGGAGGCAGGGGGCGGAGGATCACCCCTCCACTTT. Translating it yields CAWREAGGGGSPLHF.

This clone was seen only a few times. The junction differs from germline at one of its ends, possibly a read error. CDR3 nucleotide sequence: TGTGCTAGCAGCTTACGGCCTAGCGGGGAGACCCAGTACTTC. Translating it yields CASSLRPSGETQYF. The chain recombines TRBV7-7 with TRBJ2-5; TRBD2 matches 8 bases. CDR1 and CDR2 from the germline V gene are SSHAT and FNYEAQ (reference sequence). This CDR3 comprises 14 residues.

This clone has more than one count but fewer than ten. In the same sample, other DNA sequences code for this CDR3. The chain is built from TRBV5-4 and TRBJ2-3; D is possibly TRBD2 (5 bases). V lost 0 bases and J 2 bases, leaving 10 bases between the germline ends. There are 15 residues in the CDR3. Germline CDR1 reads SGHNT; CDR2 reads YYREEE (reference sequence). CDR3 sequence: CASSLDGGFTDTQYF. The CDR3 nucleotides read TGTGCCAGCAGCTTGGATGGCGGGTTCACAGATACGCAGTATTTT. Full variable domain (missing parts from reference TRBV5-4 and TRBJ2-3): ETGVTQSPTHLIKTRGQQVTLRCSSQSGHNTVSWYQQALGQGPQFIFQYYREEENGRGNFPPRFSGLQFPNYSSELNVNALELDDSALYLCASSLDGGFTDTQYFGPGTRLTVL.

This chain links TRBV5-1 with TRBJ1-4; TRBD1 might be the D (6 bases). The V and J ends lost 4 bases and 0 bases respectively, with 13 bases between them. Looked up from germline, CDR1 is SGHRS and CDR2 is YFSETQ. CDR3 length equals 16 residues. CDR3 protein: CASSPGGTTTNEKLFF. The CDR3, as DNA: TGCGCCAGCAGCCCTGGGGGCACCACAACTAATGAAAAACTGTTTTTT.

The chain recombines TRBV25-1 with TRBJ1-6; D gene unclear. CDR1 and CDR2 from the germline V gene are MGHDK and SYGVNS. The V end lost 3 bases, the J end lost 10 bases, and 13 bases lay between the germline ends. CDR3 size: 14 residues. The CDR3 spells CASSENGGRSPLHF. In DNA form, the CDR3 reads TGTGCCAGCAGTGAGAACGGTGGCAGGTCACCCCTCCACTTT.